This TCR beta chain stems from a study of cytomegalovirus exposure and HLA in healthy donors. A remark on this clone: What it recognizes is unknown.

It was with 60 Vbeta and 13 Jbeta primers that the PCR ran. The data were produced by immunoSEQ multiplex PCR, yet TCRdb's version contains in-frame clones alone and is incomplete. The repertoire includes approximately 190,000 clones, over 65% of them detected once, and over 2% sits in the top ten. Germline CDR1 GTSNPN, CDR2 SVGIG (reference sequence). CDR3 length: 16 residues. Germline trimming cut 2 bases from V and 7 bases from J; bases unmatched to any gene: 13. Study-wide points: Reports showed the classifier diagnosing cytomegalovirus status with high specificity and sensitivity. One variant, a missense change in DCLRE1C, was linked in a later analysis to TCR beta V- and J-gene trimming.

The material sequenced was PBMCs. The receptor comes from a woman between 45 and 65 years old in good health and CMV-seropositive. The chain employs TRBV30 and TRBJ1-3; TRBD1 matches at 8 bases. This CDR3 is CAWSISGTGLPNTIYF. The DNA of the CDR3 is TGTGCCTGGAGTATATCCGGGACAGGACTCCCTAACACCATATATTTT.